These 21 T cell receptor beta chains were all obtained from the same sample, sequenced in a study of T cell changes during pregnancy in multiple sclerosis. Sequencing was performed with immunoSEQ multiplex PCR; in TCRdb, only in-frame clones are kept and a portion is missing. The table records roughly 47,000 clones, roughly nine tenths of them present only once. This material consisted of CD8+ T cells from peripheral blood mononuclear cells, taken in the second trimester of pregnancy. These receptors came from a female donor with multiple sclerosis, enrolled in a pregnancy study.

V and J are TRBV11-3 and TRBJ2-7; the D gene is possibly TRBD2 (6 bases). CDR1 and CDR2 from the germline V gene are SGHNT and YENEEA. V was shortened by 8 bases and J by 5 bases, with 16 bases between the two germline ends. The CDR3 covers 13 residues. The CDR3 sequence is CASGTGVRHEQYF. In DNA form, the CDR3 reads TGTGCCAGCGGGACGGGAGTAAGACACGAGCAGTACTTC.

This clone was seen a handful of times. The chain uses TRBV6-5 and TRBJ1-6, with D unclear. V shed 8 bases and J shed 0 bases, with 11 bases lying between them. CDR1 and CDR2 (germline): MNHEY, SVGAGI. The CDR3 extends over 15 amino acids. CDR3 DNA sequence: TGTGCCAGCTCGGTGTACAGCTCCTATAATTCACCCCTCCACTTT. This translates into CASSVYSSYNSPLHF.

The V call is TRBV29-1, the J call TRBJ2-5, with 9 bases matching TRBD1. CDR1 is SQVTM, CDR2 ANQGSEA, per germline. The CDR3 length is 13 residues. Trimming cost V 7 bases and J 4 bases; bases outside gene matches: 7. CDR3 nucleotides: TGCAGCGGGTACAGGGGGCCGGGAGAGACCCAGTACTTC. Translation gives CSGYRGPGETQYF.

This clone occurred once. The chain is built from TRBV19 and TRBJ2-7; a weak D match, TRBD2 (6 bases). The CDR3 extends over 14 amino acids. Germline values: CDR1 LNHDA, CDR2 SQIVND (reference sequence). Trimming removed 1 base from V and 2 bases from J, with 9 bases in between. The CDR3 DNA reads as TGTGCCAGTAGTATAGCGGGAGCCGCCTACGAGCAGTACTTC. Amino acids: CASSIAGAAYEQYF.

The rearrangement joins TRBV27 to TRBJ2-1, with 12 nucleotides matching TRBD2. This CDR3 contains 15 residues. Germline trimming cut 6 bases from V and 8 bases from J; bases unmatched to any gene: 8. The germline gives CDR1 MNHEY, CDR2 SMNVEV (reference sequence). CDR3 bases: TGTGCCAGCAGAACCCTAGCGGGGGGGCCACATGAGCAGTTCTTC. Its translation: CASRTLAGGPHEQFF.

This rearrangement joins TRBV7-9 to TRBJ2-1, with 13 nucleotides matching TRBD2. V gave up 5 bases and J gave up 4 bases; unmatched junction bases: 5. The CDR3 loop spans 16 amino acids. CDR1 is SEHNR and CDR2 is FQNEAQ in the germline V gene (reference sequence). The CDR3 DNA reads as TGTGCCAGCAGCCGGGGACTAGCGGGACTATACAATGAGCAGTTCTTC. Protein sequence: CASSRGLAGLYNEQFF.

DNA for the CDR3: TGTGCCAGCAGTAAGACAGGGTCTAATGAAAAACTGTTTTTT. Amino acid sequence: CASSKTGSNEKLFF. The J gene is TRBJ1-4, the V gene TRBV27; 7 positions agree with TRBD1. V lost 5 bases, J lost 3 bases, and 3 bases stayed unmatched. The germline V gene has CDR1 MNHEY and CDR2 SMNVEV (reference sequence). The CDR3 is 14 amino acids.

V usage is TRBV2 and J usage is TRBJ2-5; 8 bases agree with TRBD1. CDR3 size: 15 residues. CDR1 and CDR2 (germline): SNHLY, FYNNEI. V trimming: 4 bases; J trimming: 4 bases; junction bases outside the gene matches: 8. DNA of the CDR3: TGTGCCAGCAGTGTCCCCAGGGGGCAGTTAGAGACCCAGTACTTC. This encodes CASSVPRGQLETQYF.

The rearrangement joins TRBV5-1 to TRBJ2-7; possibly TRBD1 for D (6 bases). This CDR3 spans 14 amino acids. Germline V CDR1 and CDR2: SGHRS, YFSETQ. V was pared by 0 bases and J by 3 bases, with 10 bases between. CDR3 sequence (DNA): TGCGCCAGCAGCTTGGCCAGGGGTAGCTACGAGCAGTACTTC. Translated, it gives CASSLARGSYEQYF.

Points on this clone: Just one base apart from a much larger clone, this may be a read error. The genes are TRBV6-1 and TRBJ2-5; the match to TRBD2 covers 11 bases. Germline V lookup: CDR1 MNHNS, CDR2 SASEGT. The ends lost 1 base at V and 2 bases at J; junction bases unmatched: 0. The CDR3 sequence is 15 residues long. CDR3 region: CASSEVAGGQETQYF. The CDR3 DNA reads TGTGCCAGCAGTGAAGTAGCGGGGGGGCAAGAGACCCAGTACTTC.

The gene calls are TRBV2 and TRBJ1-2, with 10 bases identical to TRBD1. The CDR3 length is 14 residues. Trimming cost V 6 bases and J 4 bases; bases outside gene matches: 5. CDR1 SNHLY and CDR2 FYNNEI come from the germline V gene. This CDR3 reads CASRTGTGVYGYTF. CDR3 DNA: TGTGCCAGCAGGACCGGGACAGGGGTCTATGGCTACACCTTC.

The gene calls are TRBV15 and TRBJ2-3; TRBD1 matches at 7 bases. The CDR3 is made up of 14 amino acids. V lost 8 bases and J lost 4; bases outside the gene matches: 9. CDR1 and CDR2 from the germline V gene are LNHNV and YYDKDF (reference sequence). As DNA, the CDR3 is TGTGCCACCGTTAGACAGGGCGACCCAGATACGCAGTATTTT. This gives the protein CATVRQGDPDTQYF.

The rearrangement joins TRBV19 to TRBJ2-1, with D perhaps TRBD1 (6 bases). The germline V gene has CDR1 LNHDA and CDR2 SQIVND (reference sequence). This CDR3 is built from 15 residues. V was clipped by 6 bases and J by 7 bases, with 19 bases between them. The DNA of the CDR3 is TGTGCCAGTAGCATTACCCTTACAGGGCAGAATGAGCAGTTCTTC. Translation: CASSITLTGQNEQFF.

The chain carries TRBV6-5 and TRBJ1-5; tentative D call: TRBD1 (5 bases). This CDR3 region has 15 residues. Deletions cut 0 bases from V and 3 bases from J, with 9 bases between. Germline V gene data show CDR1 as MNHEY and CDR2 as SVGAGI. CDR3 coding DNA: TGTGCCAGCAGTTACTCAGGGGAGGCCAATCAGCCCCAGCATTTT. Translating it yields CASSYSGEANQPQHF.

The rearrangement links TRBV19 to TRBJ2-6; TRBD1 matches at 7 bases. V was pared by 4 bases and J by 0 bases, with 3 bases of the junction left unmatched. This CDR3 has 16 residues. CDR1 and CDR2 from the germline V gene are LNHDA and SQIVND (reference sequence). The CDR3 DNA reads as TGTGCCAGTAGTAAAACAGGGGTCTCTGGGGCCAACGTCCTGACTTTC. As protein: CASSKTGVSGANVLTF.

The genes are TRBV27 and TRBJ2-1; 8 nucleotides agree with TRBD1. Trimming took 8 bases from V and 5 from J; bases not matched to a gene: 11. This CDR3 has 15 residues. Looked up from germline, CDR1 is MNHEY and CDR2 is SMNVEV (reference sequence). The CDR3 DNA reads TGTGCCAGCGTACCCGGGACAGGACTGAACAATGAGCAGTTCTTC. Translating it yields CASVPGTGLNNEQFF.

CDR3 amino acids: CASSTSSEQYF. CDR3 sequence (DNA): TGTGCCAGCAGCACTTCCTCGGAGCAGTACTTC. The chain carries TRBV5-5 and TRBJ2-7, with D hard to call. The CDR3 runs 11 residues. The germline V gene has CDR1 SGHKS and CDR2 YYEKEE (reference sequence). V lost 4 bases and J 7 bases, leaving 9 bases between the germline ends.

The chain's CDR3 is CASSWGSGGNSPLHF. In DNA form, the CDR3 reads TGTGCCAGCAGCTGGGGATCCGGCGGGAATTCACCCCTCCACTTT. The rearrangement joins TRBV13 to TRBJ1-6; no clear D gene. Germline lookup yields CDR1 PRHDT and CDR2 FYEKMQ (reference sequence). Trimming took off 4 bases at V and 7 bases at J, with 14 bases between the two ends. The CDR3 runs to 15 residues. The variable domain in full, completed from reference TRBV13 and TRBJ1-6, reads AAGVIQSPRHLIKEKRETATLKCYPIPRHDTVYWYQQGPGQDPQFLISFYEKMQSDKGSIPDRFSAQQFSDYHSELNMSSLELGDSALYFCASSWGSGGNSPLHFGNGTRLTVT.

The chain carries TRBV4-2 and TRBJ2-7, with TRBD1 as a possible D gene (6 bases). CDR1 and CDR2 from the germline V gene are LGHNA and YNFKEQ. Deletions cut 3 bases from V and 4 bases from J, with 10 bases between. There are 13 residues in the CDR3. CDR3 residues: CASSQGGQYEQYF. The CDR3 bases are TGTGCCAGCAGCCAGGGTGGACAGTACGAGCAGTACTTC.

This chain uses TRBV13 with TRBJ1-3; D gene uncertain. Germline CDR1 is PRHDT and CDR2 is FYEKMQ (reference sequence). CDR3 size: 12 residues. Deletions cut 8 bases from V and 0 bases from J, with 5 bases between. CDR3 coding DNA: TGTGCCAGCGGAGTCTCTGGAAACACCATATATTTT. Protein sequence: CASGVSGNTIYF.

A single count supports this clone. The chain combines TRBV7-9 with TRBJ2-5; D not resolved. V gave up 8 bases and J gave up 5 bases, with 9 bases separating them. CDR3 length equals 11 residues. Germline CDR1 and CDR2: SEHNR and FQNEAQ (reference sequence). CDR3 nucleotide sequence: TGTGCCAGCGCTTACGGGGAGACCCAGTACTTC. It translates to CASAYGETQYF.